This is a list of T cell receptor beta chains from one sample in a study of blood T cell repertoires in COVID-19. The method was immunoSEQ multiplex PCR; TCRdb's version includes in-frame clones alone and lacks a portion of them. The profile shows 100,000 or so clones, 84% of them singletons. Sequencing input: peripheral blood. The receptors shown here come from a man in his 70s with active or convalescent COVID-19. Each CDR3 is given with its conserved first and last residue. The order of the fields is clone size, V gene, CDR3 protein. Clone size is given for some rows only: seen once, a few or many times, or a class if the clone is expanded.

abundance: -; v_gene: TRBV11-3; CDR3aa: CASSSNRIAGELFF
abundance: -; v_gene: TRBV2; CDR3aa: CASSPRDGYTF
abundance: -; v_gene: TRBV6-1; CDR3aa: CASSEGSFRAGELFF
abundance: -; v_gene: TRBV6-5; CDR3aa: CASSYSRDSTGNTIYF
abundance: -; v_gene: TRBV19; CDR3aa: CASSMKGGEGSANEKLFF
abundance: -; v_gene: TRBV5-4; CDR3aa: CASSLGGPEAFF
abundance: -; v_gene: TRBV7-6; CDR3aa: CASSLAGTGGPEAFF
abundance: -; v_gene: TRBV27; CDR3aa: CASSQTSLGGNTGELFF
abundance: -; v_gene: TRBV30; CDR3aa: CAWSLSRAGGYEQYF
abundance: -; v_gene: TRBV5-6; CDR3aa: CASRPDRLSSYNEQFF
abundance: -; v_gene: TRBV6-5; CDR3aa: CASRSQPQGNEQFF
abundance: -; v_gene: TRBV2; CDR3aa: CASSGTGQMNTEAFF
abundance: -; v_gene: TRBV27; CDR3aa: CASSSRPRTGTNEQFF
abundance: -; v_gene: TRBV30; CDR3aa: CAWSTRSYNEQFF
abundance: -; v_gene: TRBV5-6; CDR3aa: CASRPRTGGRGTEAFF
abundance: -; v_gene: TRBV5-1; CDR3aa: CASSRSTGDTGELFF
abundance: -; v_gene: TRBV2; CDR3aa: CASMVGLRTGELFF
abundance: -; v_gene: TRBV4-2; CDR3aa: CASSRGVVSEAFF
abundance: -; v_gene: TRBV15; CDR3aa: CATSRDAQGVGEKLFF
abundance: -; v_gene: TRBV7-2; CDR3aa: CASSLSSGGFYNEQFF
abundance: -; v_gene: TRBV7-9; CDR3aa: CASSLGLAGEGQFF
abundance: -; v_gene: TRBV7-9; CDR3aa: CASSVGQQYQETQYF
abundance: -; v_gene: TRBV7-2; CDR3aa: CASSPGSEKLFF
abundance: -; v_gene: TRBV5-1; CDR3aa: CASSLGAGGQFF
abundance: -; v_gene: TRBV21-1; CDR3aa: CAKRASDSSNQPQHF
abundance: -; v_gene: TRBV18; CDR3aa: CATGDSQETQYF
abundance: -; v_gene: TRBV29-1; CDR3aa: CSVEEEGETQYF
abundance: -; v_gene: TRBV29-1; CDR3aa: CSVGDRATNEAFF
abundance: once; v_gene: TRBV10-3; CDR3aa: CAIRGDSNQPQHF
abundance: -; v_gene: TRBV5-4; CDR3aa: CASSLVAGQGNTEAFF
abundance: few; v_gene: TRBV18; CDR3aa: CASSPDLREQADGYTF
abundance: -; v_gene: TRBV29-1; CDR3aa: CSGAGNTEAFF
abundance: -; v_gene: TRBV9; CDR3aa: CASITGVRTDTQYF
abundance: -; v_gene: TRBV7-2; CDR3aa: CASSQRGGGGSYNEQFF
abundance: once; v_gene: TRBV7-8; CDR3aa: CASSTLSGGTGREQFF
abundance: -; v_gene: TRBV7-3; CDR3aa: CASSLQGLAGNEQYF
abundance: once; v_gene: TRBV4-2; CDR3aa: CASSQGTSREEETQYF
abundance: -; v_gene: TRBV12-3/TRBV12-4; CDR3aa: CASSIQGHQPQHF
abundance: -; v_gene: TRBV11-2; CDR3aa: CASSARLGQGNEQFF
abundance: -; v_gene: TRBV4-1; CDR3aa: CASSPSTTLNTEAFF
abundance: -; v_gene: TRBV7-2; CDR3aa: CASSSNAGGAGGYTF
abundance: -; v_gene: TRBV6-6; CDR3aa: CASRPSGADGYTF
abundance: once; v_gene: TRBV18; CDR3aa: CASSRQGGNEKLFF
abundance: -; v_gene: TRBV3-1/TRBV3-2; CDR3aa: CASSQQGAGRNQPQHF
abundance: few; v_gene: TRBV12-3/TRBV12-4; CDR3aa: CASSFSQGFGAFF